The clone carrying this TCR beta chain was observed a handful of times. Its target is unknown. RNA transcripts were the source from which TCR beta CDR3 regions were amplified. Second-round multiplex PCR came after a first-round RT-PCR that employed HTBI primers. One entry per CDR3 protein results from TCRdb running MiXCR on the multiplex PCR reads. The sample holds approximately 700,000 distinct CDR3 sequences, roughly two fifths seen once. This entry comes from a study of Graves' ophthalmopathy and Graves' hyperthyroidism. Germline CDR1 MGHRA, CDR2 YSYEKL. Between the trimmed V and J ends, which lost 1 base and 4 bases, there was a span of 13 bases. CDR3 size: 15 residues. Study-wide results and caveats: Sensitivity reached around 67% and specificity about 73% when the model predicted ophthalmopathy progression.

Material for sequencing was peripheral blood. The clonotype originates from an adult man with Graves' ophthalmopathy. The chain couples TRBV4-1 to TRBJ1-2, with D unclear. This chain's CDR3 is CASSQAPLDGYGYTF. The CDR3 DNA is TGCGCCAGCAGCCAAGCGCCCTTGGACGGCTATGGCTACACCTTC.